This TCR beta chain was observed in a study of low-dose radiotherapy and immunotherapy resistance in tumors (dated by TCRdb to 2022 to 2024). Some background on the complete study: In Cohort 1, 0.5 Gy per fraction was delivered every 2 weeks, and a total PTV dose of 6.5 Gy was prescribed. Intravenous cyclophosphamide at 200 mg/m2 was administered every two weeks, one day ahead of each radiation and immunotherapy administration. Patients were given nivolumab as a 240 mg flat dose every two weeks and ipilimumab at 1 mg/kg every six weeks, with both drugs delivered intravenously. Cohort 2 received 1 Gy per fraction every two weeks, with a total of 13 Gy over 26 weeks. Eight patients were included in the translational analysis: three from the first dose cohort and the first five from the second dose cohort. Patients took aspirin 300 mg orally once daily for four cycles, starting on cycle 1 day 1. The trial did not randomize participants into treatment groups.

The listed sequencing device is Illumina HiSeq 2500. First-strand cDNA was synthesized using Superscript III and a set of TRAV- and TRBV-specific primers, so that both TCRalpha and TCRbeta chains were covered. TCRs were amplified with Phusion for 15 to 20 PCR cycles using a constant-region primer together with the adapter attached to the V primers. Amplification of the isolated mRNA was done with the MessageAmp II aRNA Amplification Kit, which involved an approximately 15-hour in vitro transcription at 37 degrees C. The Dynabeads mRNA DIRECT Purification Kit was used to isolate mRNA for TCR sequencing. Indexed Illumina adapters were added in a second approximately 24-cycle Phusion PCR, and the resulting products were purified with AMPure XP beads. The source study handled its data this way. Using custom Perl scripts, TCR sequences encoding the same protein were pooled, out-of-frame sequences were removed, and the abundance of each clonotype was computed. The analysis excluded TCR sequences that were supported by just one read. The metrics used to describe the repertoires included Shannon entropy, Gini index, clonality, richness, and the frequency of TCRs shared between repertoires. The public reads were reprocessed in TCRdb via fastp at Q25 and MiXCR, keeping in-frame beta chains. Rows matching on CDR3 protein sequence are summarized as one entry with the most common DNA and genes. TCRdb's processing, not the authors' own work, is the source of the V and J calls. For this sample there are tens of thousands of distinct CDR3 sequences; 20% to 25% appear just once. The ten top clones hold over 9.5% of the sample.

Interpreted using the paper, the time point label stands for: after trial treatment. This specimen's treatment or condition label, interpreted: LDRT plus nivolumab, ipilimumab, low-dose cyclophosphamide and aspirin (RACIN trial). Donors were enrolled in RACIN, a single-arm phase I dose-escalation trial in which nivolumab, ipilimumab, aspirin, low-dose cyclophosphamide and low-dose radiotherapy were combined. To be eligible, a patient needed to have an advanced solid tumor that was TIL-negative. The junction carries 16 bases between V and J, which are trimmed by 2 bases and 4 bases respectively. Taken from cysteine to phenylalanine, the CDR3 has 16 residues. Only the CDR3 portion is preserved as DNA: 48 bases, with reading frame beginning at the first base. Looking up the germline V gene yields CDR1 SGDLS and CDR2 YYNGEE. Points on this clonotype: No antigen is known for it. Base qualities are not recorded, but no much larger clone differs from it by a single base.

The sequence is built from TRBV9 and TRBJ2-1; perhaps TRBD2 is the D gene, with 6 bases matching. The origin of this receptor is a male donor with prostate cancer. The sample here was PBMCs, taken after low-dose radiotherapy plus immunotherapy. The CDR3: CASSVSSARGYNEQFF. In nucleotides, the sequence is TGTGCCAGCAGCGTCTCTAGCGCCCGAGGGTACAATGAGCAGTTCTTC. With the portions outside the CDR3 filled from the reference TRBV9 and TRBJ2-1 genes, the complete variable region becomes DSGVTQTPKHLITATGQRVTLRCSPRSGDLSVYWYQQSLDQGLQFLIQYYNGEERAKGNILERFSAQQFPDLHSELNLSSLELGDSALYFCASSVSSARGYNEQFFGPGTRLTVL.